The 9 T cell receptor beta chains presented below share a single source sample, sequenced in a study of cytomegalovirus exposure and HLA in healthy donors. Clones were read by immunoSEQ multiplex PCR, and TCRdb kept only the in-frame ones, dropping some. The repertoire consists of about 220,000 clones, with under 95% occurring once and the leading ten covering approximately 1%. The sequenced sample was PBMCs. These receptors were collected from a woman between 18 and 29 years old in good health and CMV-seronegative.

The rearrangement links TRBV6-6 to TRBJ2-1, with 10 positions matching TRBD2. J was trimmed by 8 bases and V by 6 bases; bases with no gene match: 4. The CDR3 length is 13 residues. The V gene's germline CDR1 is MNHNY and CDR2 SVGAGI (reference sequence). CDR3 coding DNA: TGTGCCAGCAGGAGCGGGAGGGGCGATGAGCAGTTCTTC. It yields the protein CASRSGRGDEQFF.

V and J are TRBV27 and TRBJ2-6; 7 bases fit TRBD1. Germline trimming cut 8 bases from V and 0 bases from J; bases unmatched to any gene: 10. The CDR3 runs to 17 residues. Germline lookup yields CDR1 MNHEY and CDR2 SMNVEV (reference sequence). This CDR3 is CASLDRVVNSGANVLTF. The CDR3 DNA follows: TGTGCCAGCCTAGACAGGGTGGTTAACTCTGGGGCCAACGTCCTGACTTTC. Based on the CDR3 plus reference TRBV27 and TRBJ2-6, the full variable domain is EAQVTQNPRYLITVTGKKLTVTCSQNMNHEYMSWYRQDPGLGLRQIYYSMNVEVTDKGDVPEGYKVSRKEKRNFPLILESPSPNQTSLYFCASLDRVVNSGANVLTFGAGSRLTVL.

V and J are TRBV7-9 and TRBJ2-2; 9 bases map to TRBD1. Looked up from germline, CDR1 is SEHNR and CDR2 is FQNEAQ (reference sequence). The CDR3 spans 16 residues. Trimming removed 5 bases from V and 7 bases from J; junction bases left unmatched: 11. The CDR3 DNA reads TGTGCCAGCAGCCCACGTACTGGACAGGGGTTCGGGGAGCTGTTTTTT. This codes for CASSPRTGQGFGELFF.

V gene TRBV5-1 combines with J gene TRBJ1-4; D may be TRBD1 (5 bases). V was pared by 2 bases and J by 5 bases, with 10 bases between. Germline lookup yields CDR1 SGHRS and CDR2 YFSETQ. This CDR3 comprises 14 residues. The CDR3 is CASSFRERNEKLFF. CDR3 nucleotide sequence: TGCGCCAGCAGCTTCAGGGAAAGGAATGAAAAACTGTTTTTT.

The chain has TRBV6-1 and TRBJ2-5; D gene uncertain. Germline assignment: CDR1 MNHNS and CDR2 SASEGT. The V and J ends lost 2 bases and 2 bases respectively, with 12 bases between them. This CDR3 has 15 residues. The CDR3 here is CASSEMQASQETQYF. The CDR3 DNA reads TGTGCCAGCAGTGAAATGCAGGCGAGTCAAGAGACCCAGTACTTC.

The chain is built from TRBV2 and TRBJ2-2, with TRBD2 matching over 7 bases. The CDR3 spans 13 residues. The germline gives CDR1 SNHLY, CDR2 FYNNEI. V shed 8 bases and J 0 bases; nucleotides not matched to a gene: 0. CDR3 region: CASAGANTGELFF. CDR3 in DNA: TGTGCCAGCGCGGGGGCGAACACCGGGGAGCTGTTTTTT.

A single count supports this clone. The chain recombines TRBV19 with TRBJ2-5; 15 positions agree with TRBD2. Trimming removed 4 bases from V and 4 bases from J; junction bases left unmatched: 7. Germline CDR1 and CDR2: LNHDA and SQIVND (reference sequence). The CDR3 spans 17 residues. CDR3 amino acids: CASSRGLAGGTVETQYF. DNA of the CDR3: TGTGCCAGTAGTAGGGGACTAGCGGGAGGAACCGTAGAGACCCAGTACTTC.

The V call is TRBV29-1, the J call TRBJ2-7, with 7 nucleotides matching TRBD1. Trimming at V came to 8 bases and at J to 5 bases, leaving 9 bases not matched to a gene. The CDR3 has 12 amino acids. Per the germline V gene, CDR1 is SQVTM and CDR2 is ANQGSEA. The CDR3 DNA sequence: TGCAGCCTCCTCGGGGACAGCCACGAGCAGTACTTC. It translates to CSLLGDSHEQYF.

V gene TRBV6-1 combines with J gene TRBJ1-5; TRBD1 matches 7 bases. Trimming removed 6 bases from V and 2 bases from J; junction bases left unmatched: 4. Germline CDR1 reads MNHNS; CDR2 reads SASEGT. The CDR3 runs 14 residues. Written as DNA, the CDR3 is TGTGCCAGCAGGACAGGGCCGGGCAATCAGCCCCAGCATTTT. It codes for CASRTGPGNQPQHF.